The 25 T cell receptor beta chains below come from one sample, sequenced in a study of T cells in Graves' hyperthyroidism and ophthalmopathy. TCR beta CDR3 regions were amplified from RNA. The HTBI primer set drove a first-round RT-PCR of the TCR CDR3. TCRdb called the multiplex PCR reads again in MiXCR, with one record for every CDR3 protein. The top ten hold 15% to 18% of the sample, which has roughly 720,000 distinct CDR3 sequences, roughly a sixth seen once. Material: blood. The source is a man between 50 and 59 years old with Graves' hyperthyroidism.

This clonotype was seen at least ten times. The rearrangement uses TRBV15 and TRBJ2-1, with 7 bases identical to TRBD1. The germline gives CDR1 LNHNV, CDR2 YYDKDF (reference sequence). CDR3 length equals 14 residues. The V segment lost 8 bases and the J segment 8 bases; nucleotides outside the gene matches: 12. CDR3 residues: CATARLQGRDEQFF. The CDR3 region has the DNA TGTGCCACCGCAAGATTACAGGGGCGAGATGAGCAGTTCTTC.

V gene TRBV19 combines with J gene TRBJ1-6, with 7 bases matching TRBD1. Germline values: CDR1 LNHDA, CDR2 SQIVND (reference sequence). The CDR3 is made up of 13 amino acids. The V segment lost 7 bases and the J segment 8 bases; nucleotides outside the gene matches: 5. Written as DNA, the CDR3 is TGTGCCAGTAAACGACAGGGAGATTCACCCCTCCACTTT. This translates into CASKRQGDSPLHF.

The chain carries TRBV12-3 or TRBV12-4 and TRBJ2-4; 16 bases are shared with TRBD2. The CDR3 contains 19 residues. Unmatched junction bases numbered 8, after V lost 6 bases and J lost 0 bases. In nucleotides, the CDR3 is TGTGCCAGCAGACAGCCGGGACTAGCGGGAGGGGCAGCCAAAAACATTCAGTACTTC. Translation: CASRQPGLAGGAAKNIQYF.

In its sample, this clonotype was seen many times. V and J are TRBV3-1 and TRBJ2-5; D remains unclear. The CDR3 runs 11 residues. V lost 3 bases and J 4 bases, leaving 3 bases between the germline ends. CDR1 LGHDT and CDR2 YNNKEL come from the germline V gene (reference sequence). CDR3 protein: CASSHGETQYF. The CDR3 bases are TGTGCCAGCAGCCATGGAGAGACCCAGTACTTC.

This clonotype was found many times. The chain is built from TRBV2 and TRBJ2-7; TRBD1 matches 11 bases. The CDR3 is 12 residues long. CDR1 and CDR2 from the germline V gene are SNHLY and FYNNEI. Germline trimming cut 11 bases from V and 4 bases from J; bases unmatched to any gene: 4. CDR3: CAAGDRGYEQYF. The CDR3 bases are TGTGCCGCCGGGGACAGGGGGTACGAGCAGTACTTC.

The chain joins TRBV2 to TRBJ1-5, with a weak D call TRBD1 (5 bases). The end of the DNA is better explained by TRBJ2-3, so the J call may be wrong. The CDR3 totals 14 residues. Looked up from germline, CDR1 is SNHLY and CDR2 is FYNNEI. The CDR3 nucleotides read TGTGCCAGCAGTCTGCAGGGTAGCAATCAGCCCCAGTATTTT. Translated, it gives CASSLQGSNQPQYF.

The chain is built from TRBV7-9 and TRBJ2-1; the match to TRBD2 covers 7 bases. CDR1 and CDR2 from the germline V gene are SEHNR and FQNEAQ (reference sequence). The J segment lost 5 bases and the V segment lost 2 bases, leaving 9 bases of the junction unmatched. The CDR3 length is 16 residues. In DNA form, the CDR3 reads TGTGCCAGCAGCTTATTCTCCCGCGGGAGAAACAATGAGCAGTTCTTC. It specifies CASSLFSRGRNNEQFF.

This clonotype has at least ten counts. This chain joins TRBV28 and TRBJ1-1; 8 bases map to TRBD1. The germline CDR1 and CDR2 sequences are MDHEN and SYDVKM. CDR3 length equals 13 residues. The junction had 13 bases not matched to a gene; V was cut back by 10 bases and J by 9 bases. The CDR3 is CAITGQVLTKAFF. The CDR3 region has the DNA TGTGCCATCACGGGACAGGTCTTAACTAAAGCTTTCTTT.

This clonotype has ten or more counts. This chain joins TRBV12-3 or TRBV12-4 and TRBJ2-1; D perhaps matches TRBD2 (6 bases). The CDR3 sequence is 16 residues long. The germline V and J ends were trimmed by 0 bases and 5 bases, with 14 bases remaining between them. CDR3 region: CASSLASFGTHNEQFF. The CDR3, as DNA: TGTGCCAGCAGTTTAGCCAGTTTCGGGACTCACAATGAGCAGTTCTTC.

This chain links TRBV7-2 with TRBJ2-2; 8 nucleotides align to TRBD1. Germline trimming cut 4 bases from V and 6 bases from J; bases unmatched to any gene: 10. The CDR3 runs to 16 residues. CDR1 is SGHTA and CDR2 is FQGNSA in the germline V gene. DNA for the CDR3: TGTGCCAGCAGCTACCCCGCAGGGGGCGTCGCCGGGGAGCTGTTTTTT. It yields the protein CASSYPAGGVAGELFF.

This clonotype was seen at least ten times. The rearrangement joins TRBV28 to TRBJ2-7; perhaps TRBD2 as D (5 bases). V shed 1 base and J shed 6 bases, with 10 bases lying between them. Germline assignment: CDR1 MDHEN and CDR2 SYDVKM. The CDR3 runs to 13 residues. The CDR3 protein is CASSLFGEREQYF. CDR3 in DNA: TGTGCCAGCAGTTTATTTGGGGAGCGCGAGCAGTACTTC.

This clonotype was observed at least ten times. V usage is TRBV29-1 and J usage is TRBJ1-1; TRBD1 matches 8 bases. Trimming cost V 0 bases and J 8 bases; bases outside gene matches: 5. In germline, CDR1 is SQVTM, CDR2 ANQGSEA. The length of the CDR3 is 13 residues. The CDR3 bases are TGCAGCGTTGAAGATACAGGGGGGCGGGAAGCTTTCTTT. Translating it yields CSVEDTGGREAFF.

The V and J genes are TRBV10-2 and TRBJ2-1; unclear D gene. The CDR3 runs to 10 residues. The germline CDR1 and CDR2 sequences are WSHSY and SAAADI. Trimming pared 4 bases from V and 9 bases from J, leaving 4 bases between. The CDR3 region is CASSAIEQFF. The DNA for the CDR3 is TGCGCCAGCAGTGCAATTGAGCAGTTCTTC.

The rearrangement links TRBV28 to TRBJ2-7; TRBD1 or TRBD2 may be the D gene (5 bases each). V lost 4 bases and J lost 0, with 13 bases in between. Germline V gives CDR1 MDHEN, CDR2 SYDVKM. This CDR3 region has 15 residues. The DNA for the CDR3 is TGTGCCAGCAGTTCCGGACGGGGCTACTCCTACGAGCAGTACTTC. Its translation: CASSSGRGYSYEQYF.

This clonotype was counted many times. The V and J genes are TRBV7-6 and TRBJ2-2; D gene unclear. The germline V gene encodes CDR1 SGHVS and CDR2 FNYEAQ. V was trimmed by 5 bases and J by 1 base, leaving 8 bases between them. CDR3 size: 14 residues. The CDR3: CASSPTGNTGELFF. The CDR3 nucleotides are TGTGCCAGCAGCCCGACTGGGAACACCGGGGAGCTGTTTTTT.

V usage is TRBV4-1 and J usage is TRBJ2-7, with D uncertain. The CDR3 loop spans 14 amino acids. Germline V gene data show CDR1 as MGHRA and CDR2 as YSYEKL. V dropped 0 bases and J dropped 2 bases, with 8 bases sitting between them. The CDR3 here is CASSQDPQTYEQYF. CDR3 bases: TGCGCCAGCAGCCAAGATCCCCAGACCTACGAGCAGTACTTC.

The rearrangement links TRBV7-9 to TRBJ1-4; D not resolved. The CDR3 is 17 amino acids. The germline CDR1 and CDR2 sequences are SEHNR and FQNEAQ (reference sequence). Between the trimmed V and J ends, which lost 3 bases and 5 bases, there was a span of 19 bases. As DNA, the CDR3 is TGTGCCAGCAGCTTGGGGAGGAGGGAGGTCGGAAATGAAAAACTGTTTTTT. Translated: CASSLGRREVGNEKLFF. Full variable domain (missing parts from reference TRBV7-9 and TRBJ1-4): DTGVSQNPRHKITKRGQNVTFRCDPISEHNRLYWYRQTLGQGPEFLTYFQNEAQLEKSRLLSDRFSAERPKGSFSTLEIQRTEQGDSAMYLCASSLGRREVGNEKLFFGSGTQLSVL.

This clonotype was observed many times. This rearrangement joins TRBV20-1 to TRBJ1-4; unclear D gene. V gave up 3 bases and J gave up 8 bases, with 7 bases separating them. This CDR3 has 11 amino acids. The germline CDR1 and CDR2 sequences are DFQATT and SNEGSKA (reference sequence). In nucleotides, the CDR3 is TGCAGTGCTAGTTCCGGGGAAAAACTGTTTTTT. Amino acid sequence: CSASSGEKLFF.

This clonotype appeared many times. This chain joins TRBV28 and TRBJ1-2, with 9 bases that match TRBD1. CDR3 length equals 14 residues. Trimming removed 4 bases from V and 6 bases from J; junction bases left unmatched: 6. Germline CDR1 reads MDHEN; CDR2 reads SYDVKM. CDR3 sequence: CASSSTGGINGYTF. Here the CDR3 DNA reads TGTGCCAGCAGTTCGACAGGGGGTATTAATGGCTACACCTTC.

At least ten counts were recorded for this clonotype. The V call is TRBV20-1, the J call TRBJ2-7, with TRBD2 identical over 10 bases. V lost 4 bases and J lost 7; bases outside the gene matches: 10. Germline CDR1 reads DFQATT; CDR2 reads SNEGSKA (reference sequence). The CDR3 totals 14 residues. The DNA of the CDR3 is TGCAGTGCTATGGAAAGACTAGCGGGTAGAGAGCAGTACTTC. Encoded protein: CSAMERLAGREQYF.

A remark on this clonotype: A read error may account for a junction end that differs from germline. Written as DNA, the CDR3 is TGTGCCAGCAGTCTCGGCACGCAAGAGACCAAGTACTTC. It codes for CASSLGTQETKYF. V and J are TRBV6-1 and TRBJ2-5; D is unclear. CDR3 length: 13 amino acids. Germline V gene sequence: CDR1 MNHNS, CDR2 SASEGT.

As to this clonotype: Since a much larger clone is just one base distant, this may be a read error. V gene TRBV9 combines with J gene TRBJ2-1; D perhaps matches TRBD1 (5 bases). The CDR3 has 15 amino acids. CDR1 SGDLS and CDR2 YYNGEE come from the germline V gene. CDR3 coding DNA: TGTGCCGGCAGCGTAGGGTCTTTAAGGGGCAATGAGCAGTTCTTC. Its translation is CAGSVGSLRGNEQFF.

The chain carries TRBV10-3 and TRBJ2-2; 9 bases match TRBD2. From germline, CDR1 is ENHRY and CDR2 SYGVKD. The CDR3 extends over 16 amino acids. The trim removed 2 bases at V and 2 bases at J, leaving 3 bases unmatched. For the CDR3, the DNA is TGTGCCATCAGTGAGATGACTAGCGGCAACACCGGGGAGCTGTTTTTT. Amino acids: CAISEMTSGNTGELFF.

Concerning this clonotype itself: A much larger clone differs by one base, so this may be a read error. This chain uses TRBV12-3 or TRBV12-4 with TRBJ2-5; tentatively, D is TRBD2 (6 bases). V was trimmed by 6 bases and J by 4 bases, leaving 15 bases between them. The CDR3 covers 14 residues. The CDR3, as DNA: TGTGCCAGCAGCCAACCGGGGGTACTAGAGACCCAGTACTTC. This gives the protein CASSQPGVLETQYF.

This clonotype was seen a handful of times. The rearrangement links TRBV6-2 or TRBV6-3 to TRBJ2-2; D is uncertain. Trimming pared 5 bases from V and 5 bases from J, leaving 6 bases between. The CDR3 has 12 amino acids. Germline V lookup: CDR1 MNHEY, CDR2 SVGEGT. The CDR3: CASSGVTGELFF. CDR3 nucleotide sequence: TGTGCCAGCAGTGGGGTTACCGGGGAGCTGTTTTTT.